One sample yielded the 17 T cell receptor beta chains listed below, sequenced in a study of regulatory T cells in long-lasting Graves disease. Time point meaning: newly diagnosed GD, antithyroid drugs for less than 3 months. PBMC-extracted RNA yielded the TCR library. Through Arm-PCR of CDR3 regions and iRepertoire HTBI primers, TCR beta libraries were built. TCRdb re-called the multiplex PCR reads through MiXCR, storing one row per CDR3 protein. The table has a few hundred thousand distinct CDR3 sequences, around 15% seen once. This same sample was also part of a study on T cells in Graves' hyperthyroidism and ophthalmopathy.

Specimen: peripheral blood mononuclear cells (PBMCs), collected at new diagnosis, from a patient treated with antithyroid drugs. The receptors come from a man aged 35 to 55 with Graves disease.

The rearrangement uses TRBV18 and TRBJ1-3; D possibly corresponds to TRBD1 (5 bases). The length of the CDR3 is 17 residues. In germline, CDR1 is KGHSH, CDR2 LQKENI. Trimming removed 4 bases from V and 4 bases from J, with 20 bases in between. The CDR3 DNA reads as TGTGCCAGCTCACACCTGGGACCCTCTGATGGCGGAAACACCATATATTTT. It codes for CASSHLGPSDGGNTIYF.

J is TRBJ2-1 and V is TRBV5-1; D assignment may be TRBD1 or TRBD2 (7 bases each). The CDR3 length is 14 residues. The V gene's germline CDR1 is SGHRS and CDR2 YFSETQ. V was trimmed by 0 bases and J by 9 bases, leaving 13 bases between them. This CDR3 is CASSLEQGRGEQFF. As DNA, the CDR3 is TGCGCCAGCAGCTTGGAACAGGGGAGGGGTGAGCAGTTCTTC.

This clonotype was detected many times. The chain couples TRBV5-1 to TRBJ2-3, with a tentative D call TRBD2 (6 bases). CDR1 is SGHRS, CDR2 YFSETQ, per germline. Trimming shortened V by 4 bases and J by 1 base, and 13 bases separated the two germline ends. The CDR3 consists of 15 residues. The CDR3 bases are TGCGCCAGCAGCCCTCGACTAGGGGGCACAGATACGCAGTATTTT. Translated, it gives CASSPRLGGTDTQYF.

There are many counts of this clonotype. The rearrangement uses TRBV10-3 and TRBJ1-4; 9 bases match TRBD1. Germline V gene data show CDR1 as ENHRY and CDR2 as SYGVKD. The ends lost 6 bases at V and 3 bases at J; junction bases unmatched: 8. This CDR3 has 16 amino acids. CDR3 sequence: CAISPTGGDPNEKLFF. The CDR3 DNA is TGTGCCATCAGCCCTACAGGGGGCGATCCTAATGAAAAACTGTTTTTT.

The chain uses TRBV18 and TRBJ2-4, with 8 bases matching TRBD1. The V gene's germline CDR1 is KGHSH and CDR2 LQKENI. The CDR3 is made up of 17 amino acids. The V and J ends lost 0 bases and 0 bases, in that order; junction bases with no gene match: 4. Written as DNA, the CDR3 is TGTGCCAGCTCACCACCGAGACAGGGGTTAGCCAAAAACATTCAGTACTTC. It specifies CASSPPRQGLAKNIQYF.

This rearrangement joins TRBV3-1 to TRBJ2-7; 7 bases are shared with TRBD2. This CDR3 has 14 amino acids. V was clipped by 1 base and J by 5 bases; unmatched bases: 5. CDR1 is LGHDT, CDR2 YNNKEL, per germline (reference sequence). This CDR3 is CASSQGGGLHEQYF. As DNA, the CDR3 is TGTGCCAGCAGCCAAGGCGGGGGTCTCCACGAGCAGTACTTC.

This clonotype has more than one count but fewer than ten. The chain recombines TRBV5-5 with TRBJ2-1; 8 nucleotides line up with TRBD1. Germline CDR1 reads SGHKS; CDR2 reads YYEKEE (reference sequence). The CDR3 totals 12 residues. V trimming: 4 bases; J trimming: 7 bases; junction bases outside the gene matches: 1. The CDR3 DNA is TGTGCCAGCAGCAACAGGGGGAATGAGCAGTTCTTC. It yields the protein CASSNRGNEQFF.

The sample holds many counts of this clonotype. The rearrangement links TRBV2 to TRBJ1-5; 8 nucleotides agree with TRBD1. The V and J ends lost 6 bases and 5 bases, in that order; junction bases with no gene match: 9. The CDR3 is 15 amino acids. Germline V gives CDR1 SNHLY, CDR2 FYNNEI. The CDR3 here is CASRRTAQGDQPQHF. In DNA form, the CDR3 reads TGTGCCAGCAGGAGAACCGCACAGGGGGATCAGCCCCAGCATTTT.

In this sample, this clonotype turned up a few times. The chain carries TRBV29-1 and TRBJ2-7; D might be TRBD2 (6 bases). CDR3 length: 12 amino acids. The V end was cut by 7 bases, the J end by 6 bases, with 16 bases between. The germline CDR1 and CDR2 sequences are SQVTM and ANQGSEA. The CDR3 here is CSAPGQGGEQYF. The DNA of the CDR3 is TGCAGCGCCCCCGGGCAGGGAGGCGAGCAGTACTTC.

This clonotype was seen at least ten times. This chain connects TRBV10-3 to TRBJ1-2, with D perhaps TRBD1 (5 bases). The length of the CDR3 is 13 residues. Trimming cost V 11 bases and J 2 bases, with 15 bases left between them. The germline V gene has CDR1 ENHRY and CDR2 SYGVKD. CDR3 region: CAAQGRLNYGYTF. The CDR3, as DNA: TGTGCCGCCCAGGGACGTTTAAACTATGGCTACACCTTC.

The genes are TRBV19 and TRBJ1-4; D may be TRBD1 (6 bases). The V end lost 2 bases, the J end lost 5 bases, and 18 bases lay between the germline ends. This CDR3 comprises 17 residues. The germline V gene encodes CDR1 LNHDA and CDR2 SQIVND (reference sequence). CDR3 region: CASSIRTGIGNNEKLFF. The DNA for the CDR3 is TGTGCCAGTAGTATAAGAACAGGGATCGGAAACAATGAAAAACTGTTTTTT.

This rearrangement joins TRBV5-1 to TRBJ1-2, with 12 bases aligning to TRBD1. V shed 3 bases and J 8 bases; nucleotides not matched to a gene: 11. The germline V gene encodes CDR1 SGHRS and CDR2 YFSETQ. The CDR3 runs to 16 residues. The CDR3 DNA reads as TGCGCCAGCAGCTCTGAGGCCGGGACAGGGGGCTTGGGCTACACCTTC. Its translation: CASSSEAGTGGLGYTF.

The sample holds a few counts of this clonotype. V is TRBV4-2 and J is TRBJ2-5; 9 bases map to TRBD1. The junction had 4 bases not matched to a gene; V was cut back by 0 bases and J by 2 bases. The germline V gene encodes CDR1 LGHNA and CDR2 YNFKEQ. The CDR3 runs 16 residues. As DNA, the CDR3 is TGTGCCAGCAGCCAAGATGTAGGGACAGGGCAAGAGACCCAGTACTTC. Translation: CASSQDVGTGQETQYF.

This clonotype showed up just a few times. This may be a read error, as it is one base from a much larger clone. The rearrangement joins TRBV3-1 to TRBJ1-3; D is unclear. Per germline, CDR1 LGHDT and CDR2 YNNKEL (reference sequence). V shed 1 base and J shed 0 bases, with 13 bases lying between them. The CDR3 totals 17 residues. CDR3 sequence: CASSQAGQVSSGNTIYF. Written as DNA, the CDR3 is TGTGCCAGCAGCCAAGCTGGGCAGGTCAGCTCTGGAAACACCATATATTTT.

This clonotype was picked up a small number of times. The chain is built from TRBV7-9 and TRBJ1-1; unclear D gene. V dropped 6 bases and J dropped 1 base, with 12 bases sitting between them. The germline gives CDR1 SEHNR, CDR2 FQNEAQ (reference sequence). This CDR3 region has 14 residues. The CDR3 DNA is TGTGCCAGCAGGTCGCCCTTGGGGAACACTGAAGCTTTCTTT. Its translation: CASRSPLGNTEAFF. The full variable domain, its missing parts supplied by reference TRBV7-9 and TRBJ1-1, is DTGVSQNPRHKITKRGQNVTFRCDPISEHNRLYWYRQTLGQGPEFLTYFQNEAQLEKSRLLSDRFSAERPKGSFSTLEIQRTEQGDSAMYLCASRSPLGNTEAFFGQGTRLTVV.

This clonotype is a singleton in its sample. This chain connects TRBV20-1 to TRBJ2-1; 8 bases are shared with TRBD2. The CDR3 covers 15 residues. V shed 6 bases, J shed 6 bases, and the junction held 13 bases outside the gene matches. CDR1 and CDR2 from the germline V gene are DFQATT and SNEGSKA (reference sequence). The CDR3 DNA is TGCAGTGCCCTTTTTCGGGAGGGCCTCTCCAATGAGCAGTTCTTC. It specifies CSALFREGLSNEQFF.

The sample holds many counts of this clonotype. The genes are TRBV2 and TRBJ2-7; D unclear. The CDR3 has 12 amino acids. Trimming removed 1 base from V and 3 bases from J, with 4 bases in between. Germline CDR1 and CDR2: SNHLY and FYNNEI. The CDR3 DNA reads TGTGCCAGCAGTGAAGAGTACTACGAGCAGTACTTC. Protein sequence: CASSEEYYEQYF.